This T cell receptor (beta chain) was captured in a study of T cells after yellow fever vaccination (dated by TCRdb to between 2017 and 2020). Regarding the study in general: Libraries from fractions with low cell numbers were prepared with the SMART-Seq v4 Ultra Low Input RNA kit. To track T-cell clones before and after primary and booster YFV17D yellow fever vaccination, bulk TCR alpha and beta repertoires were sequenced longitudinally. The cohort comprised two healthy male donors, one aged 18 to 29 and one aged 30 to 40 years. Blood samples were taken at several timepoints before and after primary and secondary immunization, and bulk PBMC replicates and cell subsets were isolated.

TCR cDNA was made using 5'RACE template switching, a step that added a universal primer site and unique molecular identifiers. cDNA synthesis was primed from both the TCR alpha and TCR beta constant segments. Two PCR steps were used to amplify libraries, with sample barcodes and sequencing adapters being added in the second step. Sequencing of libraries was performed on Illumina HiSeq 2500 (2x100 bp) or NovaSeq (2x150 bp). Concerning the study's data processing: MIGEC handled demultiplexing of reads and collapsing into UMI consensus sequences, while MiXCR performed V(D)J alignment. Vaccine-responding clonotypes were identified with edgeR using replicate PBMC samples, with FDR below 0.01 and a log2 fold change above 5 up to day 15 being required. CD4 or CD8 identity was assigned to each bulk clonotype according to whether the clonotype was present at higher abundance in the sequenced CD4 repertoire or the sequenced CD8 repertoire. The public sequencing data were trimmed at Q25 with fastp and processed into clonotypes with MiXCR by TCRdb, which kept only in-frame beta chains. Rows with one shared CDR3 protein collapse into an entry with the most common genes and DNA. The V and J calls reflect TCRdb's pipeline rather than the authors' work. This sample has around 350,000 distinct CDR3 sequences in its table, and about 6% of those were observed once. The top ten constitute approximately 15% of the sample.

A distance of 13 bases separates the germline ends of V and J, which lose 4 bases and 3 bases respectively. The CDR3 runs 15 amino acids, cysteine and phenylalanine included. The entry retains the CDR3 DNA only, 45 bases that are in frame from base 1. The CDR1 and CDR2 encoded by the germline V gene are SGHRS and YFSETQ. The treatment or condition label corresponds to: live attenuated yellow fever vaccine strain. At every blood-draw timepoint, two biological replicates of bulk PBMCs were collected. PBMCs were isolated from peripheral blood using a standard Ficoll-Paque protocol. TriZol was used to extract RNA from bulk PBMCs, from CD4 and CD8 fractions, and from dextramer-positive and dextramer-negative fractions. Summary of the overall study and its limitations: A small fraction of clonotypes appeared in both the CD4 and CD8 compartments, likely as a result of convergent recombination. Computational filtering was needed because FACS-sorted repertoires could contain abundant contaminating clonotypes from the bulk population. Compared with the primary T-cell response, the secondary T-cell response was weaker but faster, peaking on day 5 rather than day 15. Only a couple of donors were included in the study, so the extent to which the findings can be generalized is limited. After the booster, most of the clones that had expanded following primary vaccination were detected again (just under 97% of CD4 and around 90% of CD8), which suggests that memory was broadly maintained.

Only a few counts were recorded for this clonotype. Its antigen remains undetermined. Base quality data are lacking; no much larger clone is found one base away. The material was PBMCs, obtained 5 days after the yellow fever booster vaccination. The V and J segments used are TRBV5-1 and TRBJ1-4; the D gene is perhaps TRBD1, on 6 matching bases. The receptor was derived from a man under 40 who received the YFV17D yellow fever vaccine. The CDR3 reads CASSDTGSSNEKLFF. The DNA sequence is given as TGCGCCAGCAGCGATACAGGGAGCTCTAATGAAAAACTGTTTTTT.